This T cell receptor beta chain derives from a study of beta chain features in type 1 diabetes. Overall study results and limits: There were fewer insertions and more deletions at the VDJ junctions of type 1 diabetes patients. Type 1 diabetes patients had moderately but significantly shorter TCRB CDR3s in all four CD4+ subsets.

The investigators reverse transcribed all of the isolated RNA, so they sequenced expressed TCRB transcripts. The protocol was immunoSEQ multiplex PCR, while the TCRdb copy is restricted to in-frame clones and leaves out a portion. This sample has hundreds of thousands of clones, with 15% to 18% found just once. CDR1 and CDR2 (germline): SGHNT, YYREEE (reference sequence). Losses at the gene ends were 3 bases for V and 5 bases for J; bases not matched to a gene: 5. CDR3 length: 14 residues. With regard to this clone: Its cognate antigen is unknown.

This TCR came from a man aged 18-30 years in good health. The source material was naive CD4+ T cells from blood. The rearrangement joins TRBV5-4 to TRBJ1-1, with 9 nucleotides matching TRBD1. The CDR3 bases are TGTGCCAGCAGCTCTCAGACAGGGGGAACTGAAGCTTTCTTT. It codes for CASSSQTGGTEAFF. The full variable domain, rest sourced from reference TRBV5-4 and TRBJ1-1, is ETGVTQSPTHLIKTRGQQVTLRCSSQSGHNTVSWYQQALGQGPQFIFQYYREEENGRGNFPPRFSGLQFPNYSSELNVNALELDDSALYLCASSSQTGGTEAFFGQGTRLTVV.